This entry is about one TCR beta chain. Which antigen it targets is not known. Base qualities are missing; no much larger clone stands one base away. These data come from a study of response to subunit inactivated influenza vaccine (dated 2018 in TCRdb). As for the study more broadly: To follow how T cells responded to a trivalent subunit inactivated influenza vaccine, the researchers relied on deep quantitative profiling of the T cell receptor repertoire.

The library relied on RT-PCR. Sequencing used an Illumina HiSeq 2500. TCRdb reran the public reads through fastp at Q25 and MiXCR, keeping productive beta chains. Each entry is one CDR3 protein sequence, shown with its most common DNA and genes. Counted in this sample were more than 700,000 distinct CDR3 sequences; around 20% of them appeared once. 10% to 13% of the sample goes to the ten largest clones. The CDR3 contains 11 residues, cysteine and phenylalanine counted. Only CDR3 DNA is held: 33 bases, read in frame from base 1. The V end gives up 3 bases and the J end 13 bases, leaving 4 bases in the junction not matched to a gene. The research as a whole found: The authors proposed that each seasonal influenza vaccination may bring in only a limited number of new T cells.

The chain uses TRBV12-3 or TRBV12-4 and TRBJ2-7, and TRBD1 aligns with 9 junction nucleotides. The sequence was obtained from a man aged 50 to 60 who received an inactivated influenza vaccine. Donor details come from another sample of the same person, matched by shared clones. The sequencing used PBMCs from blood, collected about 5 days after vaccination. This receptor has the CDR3 CASSFGTGLYF. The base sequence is TGTGCCAGCAGTTTTGGGACAGGGCTTTACTTC.